This TCR beta chain came from a study of blood T cell repertoires in COVID-19. CDR1 and CDR2 from the germline V gene are SNHLY and FYNNEI. This CDR3 comprises 15 residues. J lost 4 bases, V lost 5 bases, and 5 bases had no gene match. Assay: immunoSEQ multiplex PCR; the TCRdb copy retains only in-frame clones and omits some. The sample consists of tens of thousands of clones, 84% of them appearing once. This TCR was recovered from a human donor in a cohort sampled during active COVID-19. The chain links TRBV2 to TRBJ2-2; 9 bases line up with TRBD1. The sample consisted of peripheral blood. CDR3 region: CASSSGTGSTGELFF. DNA for the CDR3: TGTGCCAGCAGTTCCGGGACAGGGAGCACCGGGGAGCTGTTTTTT.